The next 19 T cell receptor beta chains were all read from a single sample in a study of cytomegalovirus exposure and HLA in healthy donors. The PCR had 60 Vbeta and 13 Jbeta primers. Sequencing was performed with immunoSEQ multiplex PCR; in TCRdb, only in-frame clones are kept and a portion is missing. Here the sample spans some 180,000 clones, 77% being singletons. Sequenced material: PBMCs. These receptors all come from a man younger than 35 in good health and CMV-seronegative.

CDR3 amino acids: CASGGQYSNQPQHF. The CDR3 DNA follows: TGTGCCAGCGGCGGGCAGTATAGCAATCAGCCCCAGCATTTT. The chain recombines TRBV6-1 with TRBJ1-5, with D unresolved. This CDR3 is built from 14 residues. The V end was cut by 8 bases, the J end by 0 bases, with 11 bases between. Germline V gives CDR1 MNHNS, CDR2 SASEGT.

Written as DNA, the CDR3 is TGTGCCAGCAGTGACGTAGGGGCAGGGAGGGAGTACGAGCAGTACTTC. Amino acids: CASSDVGAGREYEQYF. The rearrangement links TRBV2 to TRBJ2-7; 7 bases align to TRBD2. The CDR3 is 16 residues long. Losses at the gene ends were 3 bases for V and 4 bases for J; bases not matched to a gene: 12. Germline assignment: CDR1 SNHLY and CDR2 FYNNEI.

This clone occurred a few times. The chain links TRBV11-2 to TRBJ1-3, with a possible D match to TRBD1 (5 bases). CDR1 and CDR2 from the germline V gene are SGHAT and FQNNGV. The CDR3 loop spans 16 amino acids. V lost 0 bases and J lost 2, with 11 bases in between. This CDR3 is CASSLERRVTGNTIYF. As DNA, the CDR3 is TGTGCCAGCAGCTTAGAACGCAGGGTAACTGGAAACACCATATATTTT. Together with reference TRBV11-2 and TRBJ1-3, the CDR3 gives the full variable domain: EAGVAQSPRYKIIEKRQSVAFWCNPISGHATLYWYQQILGQGPKLLIQFQNNGVVDDSQLPKDRFSAERLKGVDSTLKIQPAKLEDSAVYLCASSLERRVTGNTIYFGEGSWLTVV.

The V call is TRBV6-5, the J call TRBJ2-5, with 8 bases that match TRBD2. CDR1 MNHEY and CDR2 SVGAGI come from the germline V gene. J lost 4 bases, V lost 8 bases, and 9 bases had no gene match. This CDR3 has 14 amino acids. The DNA for the CDR3 is TGTGCCAGCCCCCTTCCGGGACTAGTAGAGACCCAGTACTTC. It codes for CASPLPGLVETQYF.

This sequence joins TRBV11-3 and TRBJ2-5; 8 bases are a match to TRBD2. This CDR3 has 14 residues. With 4 bases clipped from V and 2 bases from J, the junction kept 3 bases outside the gene matches. Germline CDR1 SGHNT, CDR2 YENEEA. The CDR3 protein is CASSSREAQETQYF. The CDR3 nucleotides read TGTGCCAGCAGCTCGCGGGAGGCACAAGAGACCCAGTACTTC.

This clone was seen a handful of times. The rearrangement uses TRBV5-8 and TRBJ2-5; weak D call: TRBD1 (5 bases). This CDR3 contains 14 residues. Trimming took off 2 bases at V and 4 bases at J, with 12 bases between the two ends. CDR1 and CDR2 (germline): SGHTS, YDEGEE. This CDR3 reads CASSFRQSAETQYF. The CDR3, as DNA: TGTGCCAGCAGCTTCCGACAGTCAGCAGAGACCCAGTACTTC.

Only a few counts were recorded for this clone. V usage is TRBV21-1 and J usage is TRBJ2-1; the D call TRBD1 from the table was never checked on the DNA. TRBV21-1 constitutes a pseudogene. The CDR3 is 15 residues long. CDR3 sequence: CASGIKTGGYNEQFF. The CDR3 coding sequence is TGTGCCAGCGGCATCAAGACAGGGGGTTACAATGAGCAGTTCTTC.

On this clone: The CDR3 ends on some other residue instead of the conserved phenylalanine or tryptophan, so this is likely a read error. The limits of the CDR3 on the DNA are not certain, so only TCRdb's listed CDR3 is given. The chain recombines TRBV6-4 with TRBJ2-3; the table calls TRBD2, which could not be checked here. Germline V gene sequence: CDR1 MRHNA, CDR2 SNTAGT. The CDR3 region is 10 residues in length, termini included. This CDR3 reads CASSPHGAVV.

The chain employs TRBV7-2 and TRBJ2-1; D uncertain. The ends were cut back, 7 bases at V and 10 bases at J, with 5 bases in the middle. Germline lookup yields CDR1 SGHTA and CDR2 FQGNSA. The CDR3 is 9 amino acids. The CDR3 DNA sequence: TGTGCCAGCATGGGCGAGCAGTTCTTC. This translates into CASMGEQFF.

V and J are TRBV11-3 and TRBJ2-7; TRBD2 is a possible D gene (8 bases). Trimming removed 3 bases at V and 4 bases at J, with 16 bases between. The CDR3 runs 15 residues. CDR1 SGHNT and CDR2 YENEEA come from the germline V gene. The CDR3: CASSFREGATYEQYF. The CDR3 DNA reads as TGTGCCAGCAGCTTTCGGGAGGGGGCTACGTACGAGCAGTACTTC.

This chain joins TRBV5-6 and TRBJ2-1; 12 positions match TRBD2. Germline V gene sequence: CDR1 SGHDT, CDR2 YYEEEE. V was pared by 0 bases and J by 12 bases, with 7 bases of the junction left unmatched. There are 15 residues in the CDR3. The CDR3 DNA follows: TGTGCCAGCAGCTTGGATCTAGCGGGAGGGCCCGGGCAGTTCTTC. It specifies CASSLDLAGGPGQFF.

The rearrangement links TRBV2 to TRBJ2-4; D possibly corresponds to TRBD1 (6 bases). V gave up 4 bases and J gave up 2 bases, with 12 bases separating them. The CDR3 spans 15 residues. Per germline, CDR1 SNHLY and CDR2 FYNNEI. The CDR3 sequence: CASSAGALSKNIQYF. DNA for the CDR3: TGTGCCAGCAGTGCAGGGGCTCTGTCCAAAAACATTCAGTACTTC.

This clone was seen a handful of times. No conserved phenylalanine or tryptophan ends this CDR3, so it is likely a read error. The limits of the CDR3 on the DNA are not certain, so only TCRdb's listed CDR3 is given. The rearrangement uses TRBV19 and TRBJ1-1; the table's D call TRBD1 went unverified against the DNA. Germline V gene data show CDR1 as LNHDA and CDR2 as SQIVND (reference sequence). With termini counted, the CDR3 has 12 amino acids. This chain's CDR3 is CASSRQGRSLSL.

There are a few counts of this clone. A read error may account for a junction end that differs from germline. J is TRBJ2-3 and V is TRBV7-7, with TRBD2 identical over 9 bases. The V gene's germline CDR1 is SSHAT and CDR2 FNYEAQ (reference sequence). This CDR3 has 14 residues. The CDR3 DNA sequence: TGTGCTAGCAGCCCCCGACTAGCGGCAGATACGCAGTATTTT. Translating gives CASSPRLAADTQYF.

Notes on this clone: Within the sample, other DNA sequences also encode this same CDR3. The chain is built from TRBV5-1 and TRBJ1-2; perhaps TRBD1 as D (5 bases). V dropped 4 bases and J dropped 6 bases, with 16 bases sitting between them. Per the germline V gene, CDR1 is SGHRS and CDR2 is YFSETQ. The CDR3 runs to 14 residues. DNA of the CDR3: TGCGCCAGCAGCCTCGTGGGGGGGGTAAATGGCTACACCTTC. Translated: CASSLVGGVNGYTF.

V and J are TRBV11-2 and TRBJ2-7; D remains unclear. With 1 base removed from V and 3 bases from J, the gap between germline ends came to 4 bases. The V gene's germline CDR1 is SGHAT and CDR2 FQNNGV. This CDR3 comprises 12 residues. The CDR3: CASSLANYEQYF. CDR3 DNA: TGTGCCAGCAGCTTAGCCAACTACGAGCAGTACTTC.

CDR3 nucleotide sequence: TGTGCCAGCAGCCCAGGATGGGACTCCATCTACGAGCAGTACTTC. Translated, it gives CASSPGWDSIYEQYF. The chain couples TRBV5-8 to TRBJ2-7; a possible D gene is TRBD2 (6 bases). The CDR3 covers 15 residues. Per germline, CDR1 SGHTS and CDR2 YDEGEE. Trimming stripped 4 bases from V and 3 bases from J, with 17 bases between. The entire variable domain, with the rest obtained from reference TRBV5-8 and TRBJ2-7, is as follows: EAGVTQSPTHLIKTRGQQATLRCSPISGHTSVYWYQQALGLGLQFLLWYDEGEERNRGNFPPRFSGRQFPNYSSELNVNALELEDSALYLCASSPGWDSIYEQYFGPGTRLTVT.

The chain couples TRBV18 to TRBJ2-5, with 7 bases fitting TRBD1. V gave up 3 bases and J gave up 1 base; unmatched junction bases: 8. Germline-derived CDR1 and CDR2 are KGHSH and LQKENI. This CDR3 comprises 16 residues. CDR3 protein: CASSPAGTALQETQYF. The CDR3 nucleotides read TGTGCCAGCTCACCCGCCGGGACAGCGCTCCAAGAGACCCAGTACTTC.

This clone showed up just a few times. The chain joins TRBV6-1 to TRBJ1-2; D gene ambiguous. The V end lost 7 bases, the J end lost 1 base, and 16 bases lay between the germline ends. The CDR3 loop spans 15 amino acids. Germline V gene data show CDR1 as MNHNS and CDR2 as SASEGT. This chain's CDR3 is CASTGSLGVNYGYTF. CDR3 nucleotide sequence: TGTGCCAGCACGGGTTCGTTGGGAGTTAACTATGGCTACACCTTC.